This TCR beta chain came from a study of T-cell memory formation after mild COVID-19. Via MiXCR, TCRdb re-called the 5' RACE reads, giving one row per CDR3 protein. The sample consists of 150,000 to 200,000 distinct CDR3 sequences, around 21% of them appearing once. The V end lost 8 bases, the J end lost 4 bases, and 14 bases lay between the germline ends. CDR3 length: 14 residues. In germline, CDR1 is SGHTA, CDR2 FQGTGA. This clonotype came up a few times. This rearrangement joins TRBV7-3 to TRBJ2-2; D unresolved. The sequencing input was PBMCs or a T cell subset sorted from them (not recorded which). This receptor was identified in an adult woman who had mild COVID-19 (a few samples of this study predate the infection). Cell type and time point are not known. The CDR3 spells CASSALSPTGELFF. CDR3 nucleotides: TGTGCCAGCTCCGCCCTTTCCCCCACCGGGGAGCTGTTTTTT.